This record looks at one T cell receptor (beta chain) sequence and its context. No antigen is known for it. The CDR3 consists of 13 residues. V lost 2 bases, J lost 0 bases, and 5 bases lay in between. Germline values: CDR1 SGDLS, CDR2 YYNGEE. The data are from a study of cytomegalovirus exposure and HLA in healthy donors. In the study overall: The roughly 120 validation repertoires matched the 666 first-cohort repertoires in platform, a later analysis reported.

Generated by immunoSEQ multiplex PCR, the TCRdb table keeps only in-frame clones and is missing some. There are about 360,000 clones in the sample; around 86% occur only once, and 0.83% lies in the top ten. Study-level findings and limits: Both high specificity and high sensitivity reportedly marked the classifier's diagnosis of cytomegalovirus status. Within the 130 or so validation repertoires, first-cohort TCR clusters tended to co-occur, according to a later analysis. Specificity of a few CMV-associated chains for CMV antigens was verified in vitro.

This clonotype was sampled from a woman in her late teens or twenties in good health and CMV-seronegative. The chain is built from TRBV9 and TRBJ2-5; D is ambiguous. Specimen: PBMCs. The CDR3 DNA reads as TGTGCCAGCAGCGTGGGCTACCAAGAGACCCAGTACTTC. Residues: CASSVGYQETQYF.